The clone carrying this TCR beta chain is a singleton in its sample. Using immunoSEQ multiplex PCR, the repertoire was profiled, and TCRdb retains in-frame clones only, with some absent. The sample shows 180,000 or so clones, 85% to 90% of them seen only once. Trimming stripped 5 bases from V and 5 bases from J, with 20 bases between. The germline V gene has CDR1 SGDLS and CDR2 YYNGEE. There are 15 residues in the CDR3. The sample is drawn from a study of blood T cell repertoires in COVID-19. This TCR was recovered from a person aged 65 to 85 with COVID-19, enrolled during active disease. The sample was peripheral blood. The chain recombines TRBV9 with TRBJ2-7; D perhaps matches TRBD2 (7 bases). The CDR3 loop reads CASSHTGRDGHEQYF. In nucleotides, the CDR3 is TGTGCCAGCAGTCATACAGGGAGGGATGGCCACGAGCAGTACTTC. Together with reference TRBV9 and TRBJ2-7, the CDR3 gives the full variable domain: DSGVTQTPKHLITATGQRVTLRCSPRSGDLSVYWYQQSLDQGLQFLIQYYNGEERAKGNILERFSAQQFPDLHSELNLSSLELGDSALYFCASSHTGRDGHEQYFGPGTRLTVT.